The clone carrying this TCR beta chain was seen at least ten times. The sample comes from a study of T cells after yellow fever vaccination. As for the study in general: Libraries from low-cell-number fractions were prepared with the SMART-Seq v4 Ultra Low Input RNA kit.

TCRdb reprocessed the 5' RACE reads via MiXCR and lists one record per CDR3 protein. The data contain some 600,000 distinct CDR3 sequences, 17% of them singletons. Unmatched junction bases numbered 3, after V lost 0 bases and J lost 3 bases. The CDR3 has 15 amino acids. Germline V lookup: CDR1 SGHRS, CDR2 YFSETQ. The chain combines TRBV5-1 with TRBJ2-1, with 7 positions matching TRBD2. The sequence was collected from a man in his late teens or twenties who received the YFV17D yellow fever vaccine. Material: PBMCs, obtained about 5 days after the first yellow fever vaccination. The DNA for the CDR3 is TGCGCCAGCAGCTTGGGGACTAGGGACTACAATGAGCAGTTCTTC. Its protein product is CASSLGTRDYNEQFF.